Below, 18 T cell receptor beta chains from the same sample are listed, as sequenced in a study of T cells in Graves' hyperthyroidism and ophthalmopathy (dated by TCRdb to between 2017 and 2020). Library preparation was by multiplex PCR. The data were produced on an Illumina HiSeq 2000. The TCR beta CDR3 regions were amplified from RNA transcripts. For the first round of RT-PCR on the TCR CDR3, the HTBI primer set was used together with the Qiagen OneStep RT-PCR kit. TCRdb reworked the public reads: Q25 trimming with fastp, MiXCR clone assembly, productive beta chains retained. Each entry merges the rows of one CDR3 protein and shows their most common DNA and genes. The sample table lists more than 550,000 distinct CDR3 sequences, around 20% of them with a count of one. Over 15% of the sample comes from the top ten. The material sequenced was blood. These receptors originate from a woman in her forties or fifties with Graves' hyperthyroidism that later progressed to Graves' ophthalmopathy.

At least ten counts were recorded for this clonotype. CDR3 in DNA: TGTGCCTGGAGTGTAGGAGGGGGTGGCACTGAAGCTTTCTTT. It codes for CAWSVGGGGTEAFF. This chain connects TRBV30 to TRBJ1-1; D might be TRBD1 (6 bases). V was pared by 0 bases and J by 4 bases, with 12 bases between. CDR1 is GTSNPN and CDR2 is SVGIG in the germline V gene (reference sequence). The CDR3 is 14 amino acids.

The sample holds many counts of this clonotype. The chain recombines TRBV5-6 with TRBJ1-2; D is undetermined. The V end was cut by 5 bases, the J end by 0 bases, with 14 bases between. The germline gives CDR1 SGHDT, CDR2 YYEEEE. CDR3 length equals 15 residues. The CDR3: CASSMEGPANYGYTF. As DNA, the CDR3 is TGTGCCAGCAGTATGGAAGGTCCAGCTAACTATGGCTACACCTTC.

There are a few counts of this clonotype. This rearrangement joins TRBV4-1 to TRBJ1-5; D is undetermined. The CDR3 length is 14 residues. Germline V lookup: CDR1 MGHRA, CDR2 YSYEKL. V lost 4 bases and J lost 5, with 12 bases in between. The CDR3: CASSPRVLDQPQHF. The CDR3 coding sequence is TGCGCCAGCAGCCCCCGGGTGTTGGATCAGCCCCAGCATTTT.

This clonotype was seen more than once but under ten times. The chain uses TRBV6-1 and TRBJ1-1; D unclear. The CDR3 loop spans 13 amino acids. V lost 8 bases to trimming and J lost 0 bases, with 10 bases between them. Germline V gene data show CDR1 as MNHNS and CDR2 as SASEGT. The CDR3 nucleotides are TGTGCCAGCGGGCTGGAGCTGAACACTGAAGCTTTCTTT. Its translation is CASGLELNTEAFF.

The J gene is TRBJ1-4, the V gene TRBV28, with D unresolved. Germline-derived CDR1 and CDR2 are MDHEN and SYDVKM. The CDR3 loop spans 10 amino acids. The ends were cut back, 10 bases at V and 4 bases at J, with 4 bases in the middle. The CDR3 loop is CATLNEKLFF. In nucleotides, the CDR3 is TGTGCCACCCTTAATGAAAAACTGTTTTTT.

At least ten counts were recorded for this clonotype. The J gene is TRBJ2-2, the V gene TRBV7-2; no clear D. The length of the CDR3 is 12 residues. Looked up from germline, CDR1 is SGHTA and CDR2 is FQGNSA. V was trimmed by 5 bases and J by 7 bases, leaving 8 bases between them. The CDR3 sequence is CASSLLIGELFF. In DNA form, the CDR3 reads TGTGCCAGCAGCCTTCTAATCGGGGAGCTGTTTTTT.

In regard to this clonotype: One base away lies a much larger clone, so this may be a sequencing read error. The chain links TRBV2 to TRBJ1-2, with D unclear. The CDR3 runs to 13 residues. From germline, CDR1 is SNHLY and CDR2 FYNNEI. The CDR3 region is CASSVRHNYGHTF. The DNA for the CDR3 is TGTGCCAGCAGCGTCCGACACAACTATGGCCACACCTTC.

Turning to this clonotype: Possible read error: a much larger clone is one base away. Because it lacks the conserved phenylalanine or tryptophan at the end, this CDR3 is likely a read error. The J gene is TRBJ2-1, the V gene TRBV30; D possibly corresponds to TRBD2 (6 bases). The CDR3 spans 12 residues. In germline, CDR1 is GTSNPN, CDR2 SVGIG (reference sequence). V was clipped by 6 bases and J by 3 bases, with 9 bases between them. DNA for the CDR3: TGTGCCTGTGGGCGGGGCTACAATGAGCAGTTCCTC. Its protein is CACGRGYNEQFL.

This clonotype was seen at least ten times. The V and J genes are TRBV12-3 or TRBV12-4 and TRBJ2-7; 7 nucleotides agree with TRBD1. V was clipped by 3 bases and J by 3 bases; unmatched bases: 2. This CDR3 has 13 residues. Written as DNA, the CDR3 is TGTGCCAGCAGTTTTGGGACAGTCTACGAGCAGTACTTC. It codes for CASSFGTVYEQYF.

Turning to this clonotype: With a much larger clone just one base away, this may be a read error. The V gene is TRBV2, the J gene TRBJ1-1; D remains unclear. This CDR3 has 14 amino acids. Germline lookup yields CDR1 SNHLY and CDR2 FYNNEI. The CDR3 region has the DNA TGTGCCAGCAGTGTCCGGCAGAGGAACACTGGAGCTTTCTTT. Translation: CASSVRQRNTGAFF.

The gene calls are TRBV4-1 and TRBJ2-1; TRBD1 is a possible D gene (5 bases). Per germline, CDR1 MGHRA and CDR2 YSYEKL. The CDR3 has 16 amino acids. Deletions cut 4 bases from V and 4 bases from J, with 17 bases between. The CDR3 here is CASSPTPGNLYNEQFF. The CDR3 DNA follows: TGCGCCAGCAGCCCAACCCCAGGGAATTTATACAATGAGCAGTTCTTC.

This clonotype was seen only a few times. The chain carries TRBV6-1 and TRBJ2-3; no clear D. Germline V gene data show CDR1 as MNHNS and CDR2 as SASEGT. This CDR3 is built from 13 residues. The V end lost 6 bases, the J end lost 5 bases, and 12 bases lay between the germline ends. The CDR3 region is CASSNDLVDTQYF. CDR3 bases: TGTGCCAGCAGCAACGATCTGGTAGATACGCAGTATTTT.

This clonotype was seen at least ten times. This sequence joins TRBV2 and TRBJ2-2, with TRBD2 matching over 8 bases. CDR1 is SNHLY, CDR2 FYNNEI, per germline. Trimming removed 2 bases from V and 5 bases from J; junction bases left unmatched: 4. This CDR3 comprises 15 residues. The CDR3 region is CASSEIGGGTGELFF. The DNA of the CDR3 is TGTGCCAGCAGTGAAATCGGGGGGGGGACCGGGGAGCTGTTTTTT. Based on the CDR3 plus reference TRBV2 and TRBJ2-2, the full variable domain is EPEVTQTPSHQVTQMGQEVILRCVPISNHLYFYWYRQILGQKVEFLVSFYNNEISEKSEIFDDQFSVERPDGSNFTLKIRSTKLEDSAMYFCASSEIGGGTGELFFGEGSRLTVL.

This clonotype was detected ten times or more. DNA for the CDR3: TGTGCCAGCAGTTTAAAGGGTACCGTCTCCTACGAGCAGTACTTC. Its translation: CASSLKGTVSYEQYF. The chain links TRBV12-3 or TRBV12-4 to TRBJ2-7; unclear D gene. This CDR3 has 15 amino acids. Between the trimmed V and J ends, which lost 2 bases and 0 bases, there was a span of 11 bases.

This clonotype showed up many times. The rearrangement links TRBV7-9 to TRBJ2-7, with 10 bases aligning to TRBD2. J was trimmed by 5 bases and V by 5 bases; bases with no gene match: 6. The length of the CDR3 is 14 residues. Germline assignment: CDR1 SEHNR and CDR2 FQNEAQ (reference sequence). The CDR3, as DNA: TGTGCCAGCAGCCCCAAGCGGGGGGGGGACGAGCAGTACTTC. It specifies CASSPKRGGDEQYF.

This clonotype was counted between two and nine times. The chain couples TRBV5-1 to TRBJ2-7, with D tentatively TRBD1 (5 bases). The CDR3 extends over 14 amino acids. V lost 0 bases to trimming and J lost 1 base, with 8 bases between them. Germline-derived CDR1 and CDR2 are SGHRS and YFSETQ. The DNA of the CDR3 is TGCGCCAGCAGCTTGGATACAGGATCCTACGAGCAGTACTTC. Protein sequence: CASSLDTGSYEQYF.

This clonotype showed up just a few times. The chain joins TRBV5-1 to TRBJ1-6; a possible D gene is TRBD1 (6 bases). CDR1 and CDR2 from the germline V gene are SGHRS and YFSETQ. The CDR3 extends over 15 amino acids. V lost 0 bases to trimming and J lost 8 bases, with 12 bases between them. In DNA form, the CDR3 reads TGCGCCAGCAGCTTGGACAGGGCAGGGTATTCACCCCTCCACTTT. Translation: CASSLDRAGYSPLHF.

This clonotype was observed a handful of times. V and J are TRBV24-1 and TRBJ2-2, with 7 bases lining up with TRBD2. Germline assignment: CDR1 KGHDR and CDR2 SFDVKD. CDR3 length: 13 amino acids. V dropped 9 bases and J dropped 4; count of bases not matched to a gene: 4. The CDR3 loop is CATLRGFTGELFF. The DNA of the CDR3 is TGTGCCACCCTGCGGGGGTTCACCGGGGAGCTGTTTTTT.